This T cell receptor (beta chain) originates from a study of T cells in Graves' hyperthyroidism and ophthalmopathy. The CDR3 extends over 15 amino acids. Germline V lookup: CDR1 LNHNV, CDR2 YYDKDF (reference sequence). V was clipped by 0 bases and J by 4 bases, with 12 bases between them. The study's findings and limits: Among clonotypes expanded in thyroid above 0.001, most were also found in blood.

This clonotype was seen many times. Its antigen is not known. Amplified TCR beta CDR3 regions derived from RNA transcripts. HTBI primers were the set used in a first-round RT-PCR of the TCR CDR3. TCRdb itself ran the multiplex PCR reads through MiXCR, one entry per CDR3 protein. The data contain around 260,000 distinct CDR3 sequences, under 30% of them seen just once; the ten biggest clones take up roughly a quarter. The specimen sequenced was blood. V is TRBV15 and J is TRBJ1-2, with a tentative D call TRBD1 (6 bases). This receptor was identified in a man aged 40-49 years with Graves' hyperthyroidism that later progressed to Graves' ophthalmopathy. The CDR3 spells CATSRDHGQSYGYTF. The CDR3 nucleotides are TGTGCCACCAGCAGAGATCACGGACAGAGCTATGGCTACACCTTC.